This TCR beta chain came from a study of CD8 T cells in Susac syndrome. On the study more broadly: Clinically active disease was present in over 5 of the sequenced Susac syndrome patients. Eight or nine of these patients were in remission. The Susac syndrome patients were therapy-naive, on corticosteroids, or on intravenous immunoglobulin alone at blood draw.

High-throughput TCR beta sequencing covered peripheral CD8+ and CD4+ T cells. RNA was extracted with the RNeasy kit, and a quantity of roughly 0.5 to 1 ug was reverse transcribed using random hexamers. immunoSEQ multiplex PCR amplified TCR beta CDR3 across 54 Vbeta, 13 Jbeta. Each CDR3 protein is one row after TCRdb ran MiXCR on the immunoSEQ multiplex PCR reads. The table lists around 150,000 distinct CDR3 sequences, 95% of them singletons. Trimming removed 0 bases from V and 2 bases from J; junction bases left unmatched: 9. The CDR3 has 18 amino acids. V is TRBV12-3 or TRBV12-4 and J is TRBJ2-1; 8 nucleotides line up with TRBD2. The specimen was CD8+ T cells from PBMCs. The receptor was derived from a human donor with Susac syndrome. The CDR3 sequence: CASSLATSALGTYNEQFF. The DNA of the CDR3 is TGTGCCAGCAGTTTAGCGACTAGCGCCCTGGGTACCTACAATGAGCAGTTCTTC.